This paragraph reports one T cell receptor beta chain. Its antigen is not identified. The data stem from a study of shared clonotypes between healthy human individuals. Study background: CD4 naive and CD4 memory each took three plates per donor, while CD8 naive took two and CD8 memory one. Broader study findings: Generally, naive subsets (rather than memory subsets) showed larger estimated richness.

A CD45RA+ naive subset and a CD45RA-negative memory subset were split from CD4+ cells. There are 12 residues in the CDR3. Per the germline V gene, CDR1 is MDHEN and CDR2 is SYDVKM. Trimming pared 6 bases from V and 6 bases from J, leaving 9 bases between. Clones were sequenced by immunoSEQ multiplex PCR, and TCRdb holds only the in-frame ones, with some missing. The sample lists more than 850,000 clones, approximately 80% occurring once. The sequencing sample was made of memory CD4+ T cells from PBMCs. As to subset: CD45RA-negative fraction. The source is a man aged 18 to 35 in good health. Some clones in this sample may be carry-over from other donors' samples. The V call is TRBV28, the J call TRBJ1-5, with D unclear. The DNA of the CDR3 is TGTGCCAGCAGACAAGCAAGTCAGCCCCAGCATTTT. The encoded protein is CASRQASQPQHF. Variable domain in full (rest from reference TRBV28 and TRBJ1-5): DVKVTQSSRYLVKRTGEKVFLECVQDMDHENMFWYRQDPGLGLRLIYFSYDVKMKEKGDIPEGYSVSREKKERFSLILESASTNQTSMYLCASRQASQPQHFGDGTRLSIL.